The present T cell receptor (beta chain) was sequenced within a study of CD8 T cells in ankylosing spondylitis. Study-level points and caveats: Apparently characteristic of ankylosing spondylitis blood was a TCR beta motif (about eight highly homologous variants). In synovial fluid and blood from reactive arthritis, some motif variants were previously reported. In peripheral blood, disease-linked CD8+ clones occurred at relatively low frequencies. Significant enrichment of disease-linked clones was reportedly seen in matched ankylosing spondylitis synovial fluid.

The CDR3 totals 17 residues. The germline V gene encodes CDR1 SGHTA and CDR2 FQGNSA. Trimming at V came to 4 bases and at J to 2 bases, leaving 11 bases not matched to a gene. A few counts support this clonotype. Its matching antigen is unknown. Libraries of TCR beta came from quantitative 5'-RACE with molecular barcodes. TCRdb processed the 5' RACE reads anew with MiXCR; each CDR3 protein has one entry. The sample yields approximately 520,000 distinct CDR3 sequences, approximately 5.3% seen once. The origin of this receptor is a male donor with ankylosing spondylitis. The sequenced sample was blood, either unsorted or a sorted T cell fraction (not recorded which). The chain carries TRBV7-2 and TRBJ2-3; 8 bases are shared with TRBD1. The CDR3 is CASSSAFWTGPTDTQYF. CDR3 nucleotides: TGTGCCAGCAGCTCAGCCTTTTGGACAGGGCCCACAGATACGCAGTATTTT.